In this sample, the clone carrying this TCR beta chain turned up a few times. Its target is unknown. These data originate in a study of CD8+ T cells in alopecia areata. On the study more broadly: Treated patients were dosed with oral tofacitinib, taking 5 to 10 mg twice daily.

Cell sorting was applied to PBMCs, and CD4+ and CD8+ T cells were collected. The germline V gene encodes CDR1 SGHVS and CDR2 FQNEAQ. The V and J ends lost 5 bases and 6 bases, in that order; junction bases with no gene match: 15. The CDR3 sequence is 17 residues long. It was cDNA, reverse transcribed from extracted RNA, that served as the sequencing template. Data came from immunoSEQ multiplex PCR; TCRdb stores just in-frame clones and leaves some out. The data show about 140,000 clones, about 51% seen once. Broader study findings: Higher clonality and more expanded CD8+ clones appeared in lesional than normal scalp. Besides other cells, scalp samples also yield sequences of resident alphabeta T cells from normal skin.

This material consisted of CD4+ T cells sorted from blood, taken at week 0. The sequence derives from a human donor with alopecia areata. This chain connects TRBV7-8 to TRBJ2-3; 9 nucleotides agree with TRBD1. CDR3 coding DNA: TGTGCCAGCAGCGTCCTACAGGGGGCATGGTCCGGGGATACGCAGTATTTT. Amino acids: CASSVLQGAWSGDTQYF.